This passage covers 26 T cell receptor beta chains from one sample sequenced in a study of early T cells in non-severe SARS-CoV-2 infection. TCRdb re-called the 5' RACE reads through MiXCR, storing one row per CDR3 protein. This sample has fewer than 30,000 distinct CDR3 sequences, with more than 3.5% found just once. The specimen was whole blood. Receptor source: an adult who was a healthcare worker with PCR-confirmed SARS-CoV-2 infection or an uninfected control (not recorded which).

Here the CDR3 reads CASSHYRGTDNEQFF. For the CDR3, the DNA is TGTGCCAGCAGCCACTACCGCGGGACTGACAATGAGCAGTTCTTC. The chain joins TRBV11-2 to TRBJ2-1; possibly TRBD2 for D (6 bases). CDR1 and CDR2 from the germline V gene are SGHAT and FQNNGV. The CDR3 spans 15 residues. Trimming took off 5 bases at V and 5 bases at J, with 16 bases between the two ends. Looking up the rest from reference TRBV11-2 and TRBJ2-1 gives the full variable domain: EAGVAQSPRYKIIEKRQSVAFWCNPISGHATLYWYQQILGQGPKLLIQFQNNGVVDDSQLPKDRFSAERLKGVDSTLKIQPAKLEDSAVYLCASSHYRGTDNEQFFGPGTRLTVL.

In its sample, this clonotype was seen many times. DNA of the CDR3: TGTGCCAGCAGCTTTCAGGGGGCCGGCACCGGGGAGCTGTTTTTT. Its translation is CASSFQGAGTGELFF. The chain links TRBV7-6 to TRBJ2-2, with 8 bases fitting TRBD1. V shed 3 bases, J shed 4 bases, and the junction held 4 bases outside the gene matches. The CDR3 loop spans 15 amino acids. Germline assignment: CDR1 SGHVS and CDR2 FNYEAQ.

The chain has TRBV11-2 and TRBJ2-7, with D tentatively TRBD2 (6 bases). The length of the CDR3 is 15 residues. Germline V gives CDR1 SGHAT, CDR2 FQNNGV. V was trimmed by 1 base and J by 1 base, leaving 11 bases between them. The CDR3 nucleotides read TGTGCCAGCAGCTTAGCTAGCGCGGGGTCCTACGAGCAGTACTTC. The encoded protein is CASSLASAGSYEQYF.

This clonotype was recorded at least ten times. V and J are TRBV7-2 and TRBJ1-2, with 12 nucleotides matching TRBD1. Trimming removed 3 bases from V and 2 bases from J; junction bases left unmatched: 7. Looked up from germline, CDR1 is SGHTA and CDR2 is FQGNSA. The CDR3 runs 17 residues. The CDR3 spells CASSFTGQGAGNYGYTF. In nucleotides, the CDR3 is TGTGCCAGCAGCTTTACGGGACAGGGGGCCGGGAACTATGGCTACACCTTC.

As DNA, the CDR3 is TGCAGCGTTGAAACAGGGACGCTAATACTTACGCAGTATTTT. This translates into CSVETGTLILTQYF. The chain couples TRBV29-1 to TRBJ2-3; a possible D gene is TRBD1 (6 bases). V gave up 2 bases and J gave up 8 bases, with 17 bases separating them. Germline V gives CDR1 SQVTM, CDR2 ANQGSEA. The CDR3 is 14 residues long.

The sample holds many counts of this clonotype. This CDR3 is CSVEGDREETQYF. The DNA for the CDR3 is TGCAGCGTTGAAGGGGACAGGGAAGAGACCCAGTACTTC. The rearrangement uses TRBV29-1 and TRBJ2-5; TRBD1 aligns across 9 bases. V shed 1 base, J shed 3 bases, and the junction held 0 bases outside the gene matches. This CDR3 has 13 residues. The germline V gene encodes CDR1 SQVTM and CDR2 ANQGSEA.

In its sample, this clonotype was seen many times. V usage is TRBV7-3 and J usage is TRBJ2-1, with 8 bases fitting TRBD2. The V and J ends lost 3 bases and 4 bases, in that order; junction bases with no gene match: 5. The CDR3 contains 15 residues. From germline, CDR1 is SGHTA and CDR2 FQGTGA. CDR3 nucleotides: TGTGCCAGCAGCTTCACGGGAGGGCCGTACAATGAGCAGTTCTTC. Protein: CASSFTGGPYNEQFF.

In its sample, this clonotype was seen many times. The chain uses TRBV7-9 and TRBJ2-1; no firm D call. Trimming shortened V by 1 base and J by 0 bases, and 7 bases separated the two germline ends. Germline V gene data show CDR1 as SEHNR and CDR2 as FQNEAQ (reference sequence). CDR3 length equals 15 residues. The CDR3 is CASSLERSSYNEQFF. DNA of the CDR3: TGTGCCAGCAGCTTAGAGCGAAGCTCCTACAATGAGCAGTTCTTC.

This clonotype was detected many times. The rearrangement links TRBV30 to TRBJ2-4, with unresolved D. Germline lookup yields CDR1 GTSNPN and CDR2 SVGIG (reference sequence). This CDR3 contains 17 residues. V was shortened by 2 bases and J by 3 bases, with 20 bases between the two germline ends. CDR3 sequence: CAWSTLSISRGKNIQYF. CDR3 nucleotide sequence: TGTGCCTGGAGTACCCTAAGCATCAGCCGAGGCAAAAACATTCAGTACTTC.

In its sample, this clonotype was seen many times. The CDR3 nucleotides are TGTGCCAGCAGTTTATTACCAGGACGGACCTACGAGCAGTACTTC. It is translated as CASSLLPGRTYEQYF. The V call is TRBV27, the J call TRBJ2-7, with D unclear. CDR3 size: 15 residues. The V and J ends lost 1 base and 2 bases respectively, with 12 bases between them. CDR1 and CDR2 from the germline V gene are MNHEY and SMNVEV (reference sequence).

This clonotype was recorded a few times. The genes are TRBV7-2 and TRBJ2-3; the match to TRBD2 covers 9 bases. With 5 bases clipped from V and 5 bases from J, the junction kept 5 bases outside the gene matches. Germline V lookup: CDR1 SGHTA, CDR2 FQGNSA. The CDR3 is 14 residues long. In DNA form, the CDR3 reads TGTGCCAGCAGCATTAGCGGGAGAGGAGATACGCAGTATTTT. This translates into CASSISGRGDTQYF. Drawing the rest from reference TRBV7-2 and TRBJ2-3, the complete variable domain is GAGVSQSPSNKVTEKGKDVELRCDPISGHTALYWYRQSLGQGLEFLIYFQGNSAPDKSGLPSDRFSAERTGGSVSTLTIQRTQQEDSAVYLCASSISGRGDTQYFGPGTRLTVL.

This clonotype was detected ten times or more. In nucleotides, the CDR3 is TGCGCCAGCAGCCAAGGTCCCGGAATATTCGATGGCTACACCTTC. Protein: CASSQGPGIFDGYTF. The chain carries TRBV4-3 and TRBJ1-2; unclear D gene. The CDR3 has 15 amino acids. Per the germline V gene, CDR1 is LGHNA and CDR2 is YSLEER. V gave up 1 base and J gave up 6 bases, with 15 bases separating them.

This clonotype was found many times. V is TRBV27 and J is TRBJ2-5; 9 positions agree with TRBD2. V dropped 5 bases and J dropped 3; count of bases not matched to a gene: 16. CDR1 MNHEY and CDR2 SMNVEV come from the germline V gene (reference sequence). CDR3 size: 18 residues. CDR3 region: CASSPFAWLAGTKETQYF. The CDR3 DNA is TGTGCCAGCAGTCCCTTTGCCTGGCTAGCGGGAACGAAAGAGACCCAGTACTTC.

This clonotype was found a few times. The chain links TRBV11-1 to TRBJ2-2, with 10 bases aligning to TRBD2. CDR3 length equals 15 residues. J gave up 3 bases and V 2 bases, and 0 bases lay outside the gene matches. Germline CDR1 reads SGHAT; CDR2 reads FQDESV (reference sequence). CDR3 in amino acids: CASSLSGRDTGELFF. The CDR3 DNA reads as TGTGCCAGCAGCTTAAGCGGGAGGGACACCGGGGAGCTGTTTTTT.

The sample holds many counts of this clonotype. Here the CDR3 DNA reads TGTGCCAGCAGCTTGGAGGTCTACGGCGACCCTAATCAGCCCCAGCATTTT. This encodes CASSLEVYGDPNQPQHF. The chain combines TRBV5-6 with TRBJ1-5, with D uncertain. The CDR3 length is 17 residues. Per germline, CDR1 SGHDT and CDR2 YYEEEE. The ends were cut back, 0 bases at V and 4 bases at J, with 17 bases in the middle.

V is TRBV18 and J is TRBJ2-7, with 11 bases aligning to TRBD2. Germline trimming cut 2 bases from V and 4 bases from J; bases unmatched to any gene: 4. Germline CDR1 is KGHSH and CDR2 is LQKENI. CDR3 size: 15 residues. CDR3 region: CASSPMGLAVYEQYF. The CDR3 DNA sequence: TGTGCCAGCTCACCAATGGGACTAGCGGTTTACGAGCAGTACTTC.

This clonotype was seen many times. This CDR3 is CARRDSGSTGELFF. The CDR3 DNA sequence: TGTGCCCGCCGGGATAGCGGGAGTACCGGGGAGCTGTTTTTT. V is TRBV2 and J is TRBJ2-2; TRBD2 agrees at 9 bases. V shed 11 bases, J shed 5 bases, and the junction held 9 bases outside the gene matches. Germline loops: CDR1 SNHLY, CDR2 FYNNEI. This CDR3 is 14 amino acids long.

This clonotype was seen many times. The chain carries TRBV7-2 and TRBJ2-3; 9 bases are shared with TRBD1. CDR1 SGHTA and CDR2 FQGNSA come from the germline V gene. The V gene end was trimmed by 6 bases and the J gene end by 7 bases; junction bases not matched to a gene: 11. The CDR3 runs 15 residues. The CDR3, as DNA: TGTGCCAGCAGTTCCGCCGGGACAGGGATAAATACGCAGTATTTT. Protein: CASSSAGTGINTQYF. Full variable domain (remainder filled in from reference TRBV7-2 and TRBJ2-3): GAGVSQSPSNKVTEKGKDVELRCDPISGHTALYWYRQSLGQGLEFLIYFQGNSAPDKSGLPSDRFSAERTGGSVSTLTIQRTQQEDSAVYLCASSSAGTGINTQYFGPGTRLTVL.

This clonotype was detected many times. This chain uses TRBV7-9 with TRBJ2-1; D is unclear. The germline V gene has CDR1 SEHNR and CDR2 FQNEAQ (reference sequence). Between the trimmed V and J ends, which lost 4 bases and 4 bases, there was a span of 8 bases. The CDR3 totals 13 residues. CDR3 in DNA: TGTGCCAGCAGCTCGGACGGATACAATGAGCAGTTCTTC. It encodes CASSSDGYNEQFF. Full variable domain (remainder filled in from reference TRBV7-9 and TRBJ2-1): DTGVSQNPRHKITKRGQNVTFRCDPISEHNRLYWYRQTLGQGPEFLTYFQNEAQLEKSRLLSDRFSAERPKGSFSTLEIQRTEQGDSAMYLCASSSDGYNEQFFGPGTRLTVL.

This clonotype was found many times. The genes are TRBV10-1 and TRBJ2-7; TRBD1 aligns across 7 bases. Germline V gives CDR1 WNHNN, CDR2 SYGVQD (reference sequence). Germline trimming cut 6 bases from V and 3 bases from J; bases unmatched to any gene: 8. The CDR3 has 14 residues. CDR3 loop: CASRNRDRHYEQYF. The DNA for the CDR3 is TGCGCCAGCAGAAACCGGGACAGACACTACGAGCAGTACTTC.

This clonotype was seen repeatedly, ten times or more. The rearrangement joins TRBV7-9 to TRBJ1-4, with a possible D match to TRBD1 (6 bases). Germline values: CDR1 SEHNR, CDR2 FQNEAQ (reference sequence). V gave up 2 bases and J gave up 4 bases, with 8 bases separating them. CDR3 length equals 14 residues. The chain's CDR3 is CASSLPQGNEKLFF. The DNA for the CDR3 is TGTGCCAGCAGCTTACCACAGGGTAATGAAAAACTGTTTTTT.

This clonotype was observed many times. The V and J genes are TRBV6-6 and TRBJ2-6; 9 bases map to TRBD2. The CDR3 is 17 amino acids. Germline lookup yields CDR1 MNHNY and CDR2 SVGAGI (reference sequence). Germline trimming cut 6 bases from V and 3 bases from J; bases unmatched to any gene: 9. The CDR3 nucleotides read TGTGCCAGCAGGCGGGTAGCGGGAGCGCGTGGGGCCAACGTCCTGACTTTC. Residues: CASRRVAGARGANVLTF.

This clonotype was observed many times. This rearrangement joins TRBV12-3 or TRBV12-4 to TRBJ2-7, with a tentative D call TRBD1 (6 bases). This CDR3 is 13 amino acids long. Trimming took 7 bases from V and 2 from J, leaving 12 bases between them. The CDR3 DNA sequence: TGTGCCAGCACGACCGGACAGACCTACGAGCAGTACTTC. It is translated as CASTTGQTYEQYF.

This clonotype was counted at least ten times. This chain links TRBV25-1 with TRBJ1-2; maybe TRBD1 (6 bases). Germline V gene data show CDR1 as MGHDK and CDR2 as SYGVNS. The CDR3 length is 13 residues. Trimming shortened V by 5 bases and J by 0 bases, and 7 bases separated the two germline ends. The CDR3: CASSSGANYGYTF. The CDR3 region has the DNA TGTGCCAGCAGTTCAGGGGCTAACTATGGCTACACCTTC.

The rearrangement joins TRBV29-1 to TRBJ1-1; D is uncertain. This CDR3 is 12 amino acids long. The V end was cut by 4 bases, the J end by 1 base, with 7 bases between. Germline CDR1 and CDR2: SQVTM and ANQGSEA. The CDR3 protein is CSVGPENTEAFF. Here the CDR3 DNA reads TGCAGCGTTGGCCCCGAGAACACTGAAGCTTTCTTT. The full variable domain, rest sourced from reference TRBV29-1 and TRBJ1-1, is SAVISQKPSRDICQRGTSLTIQCQVDSQVTMMFWYRQQPGQSLTLIATANQGSEATYESGFVIDKFPISRPNLTFSTLTVSNMSPEDSSIYLCSVGPENTEAFFGQGTRLTVV.

This clonotype appeared many times. The chain employs TRBV9 and TRBJ2-1; TRBD2 matches 8 bases. The CDR3 loop spans 14 amino acids. Germline loops: CDR1 SGDLS, CDR2 YYNGEE. The V gene end was trimmed by 3 bases and the J gene end by 8 bases; junction bases not matched to a gene: 7. The CDR3 sequence is CASSGTSQSDEQFF. For the CDR3, the DNA is TGTGCCAGCAGCGGGACTAGCCAAAGCGATGAGCAGTTCTTC.